This paragraph reports one TCR beta chain. The entry originates in a study of blood T cell repertoires in COVID-19. Produced via immunoSEQ multiplex PCR; TCRdb's table is partial and in-frame only. The sample contains fewer than 120,000 clones, 72% of which appear only once. Germline CDR1 reads MGHRA; CDR2 reads YSYEKL. The V and J ends lost 0 bases and 9 bases, in that order; junction bases with no gene match: 5. This CDR3 region has 14 residues. The sample was peripheral blood. The TCR comes from an older woman with acute or convalescent COVID-19. This chain joins TRBV4-1 and TRBJ1-1; 9 bases align to TRBD1. CDR3 loop: CASSQDRDRDQAFF. CDR3 in DNA: TGCGCCAGCAGCCAAGATAGGGACAGGGATCAAGCTTTCTTT.